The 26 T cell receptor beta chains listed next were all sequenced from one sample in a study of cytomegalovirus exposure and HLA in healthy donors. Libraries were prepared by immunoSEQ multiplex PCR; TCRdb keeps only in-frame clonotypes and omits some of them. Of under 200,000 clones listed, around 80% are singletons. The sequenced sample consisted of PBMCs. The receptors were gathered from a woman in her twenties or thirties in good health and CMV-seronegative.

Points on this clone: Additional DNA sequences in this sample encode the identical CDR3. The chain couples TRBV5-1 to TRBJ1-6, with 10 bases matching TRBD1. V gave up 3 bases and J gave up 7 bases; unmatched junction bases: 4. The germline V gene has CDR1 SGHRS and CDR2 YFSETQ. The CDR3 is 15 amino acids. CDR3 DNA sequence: TGCGCCAGCAGCTCGGACAGGGGGAGGAATTCACCCCTCCACTTT. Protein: CASSSDRGRNSPLHF.

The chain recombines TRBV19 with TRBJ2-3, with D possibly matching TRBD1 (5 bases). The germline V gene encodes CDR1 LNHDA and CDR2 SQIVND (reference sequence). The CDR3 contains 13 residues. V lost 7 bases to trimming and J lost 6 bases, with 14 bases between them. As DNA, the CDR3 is TGTGCCAGTACATCAAGGGGTGTTGATACGCAGTATTTT. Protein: CASTSRGVDTQYF. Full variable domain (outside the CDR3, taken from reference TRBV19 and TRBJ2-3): DGGITQSPKYLFRKEGQNVTLSCEQNLNHDAMYWYRQDPGQGLRLIYYSQIVNDFQKGDIAEGYSVSREKKESFPLTVTSAQKNPTAFYLCASTSRGVDTQYFGPGTRLTVL.

The CDR3 nucleotides are TGCAGTGCTAGGAGTCGGGAAAAACTGTTTTTT. This encodes CSARSREKLFF. The V gene is TRBV20-1, the J gene TRBJ1-4; D remains unclear. CDR1 is DFQATT, CDR2 SNEGSKA, per germline (reference sequence). Deletions cut 3 bases from V and 8 bases from J, with 7 bases between. This CDR3 is built from 11 residues.

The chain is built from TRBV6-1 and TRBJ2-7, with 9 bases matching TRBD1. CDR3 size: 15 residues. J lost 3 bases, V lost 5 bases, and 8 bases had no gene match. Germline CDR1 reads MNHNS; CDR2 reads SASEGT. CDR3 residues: CASSRIGTGIYEQYF. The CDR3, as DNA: TGTGCCAGCAGTAGGATCGGGACAGGGATCTACGAGCAGTACTTC.

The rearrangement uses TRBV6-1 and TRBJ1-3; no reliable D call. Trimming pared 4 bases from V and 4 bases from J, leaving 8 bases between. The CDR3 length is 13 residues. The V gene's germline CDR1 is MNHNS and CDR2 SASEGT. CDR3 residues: CASSGFRGNTIYF. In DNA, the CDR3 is TGTGCCAGCAGTGGCTTCAGAGGAAACACCATATATTTT.

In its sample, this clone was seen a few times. The CDR3 region is CASSLAGGGDYEQYF. The CDR3 coding sequence is TGTGCCAGCAGTTTAGCTGGCGGAGGCGACTACGAGCAGTACTTC. The chain employs TRBV28 and TRBJ2-7; possible D gene TRBD2, 5 bases. The CDR3 sequence is 15 residues long. The germline V gene encodes CDR1 MDHEN and CDR2 SYDVKM. Trimming left V 2 bases short and J 3 bases short, with 14 bases between.

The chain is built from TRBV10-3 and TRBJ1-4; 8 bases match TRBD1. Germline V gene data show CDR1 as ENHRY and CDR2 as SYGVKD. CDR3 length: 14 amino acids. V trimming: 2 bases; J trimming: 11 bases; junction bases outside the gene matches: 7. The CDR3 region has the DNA TGTGCCATCAGTGAGGGACAGGGCATGGGGAAACTGTTTTTT. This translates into CAISEGQGMGKLFF.

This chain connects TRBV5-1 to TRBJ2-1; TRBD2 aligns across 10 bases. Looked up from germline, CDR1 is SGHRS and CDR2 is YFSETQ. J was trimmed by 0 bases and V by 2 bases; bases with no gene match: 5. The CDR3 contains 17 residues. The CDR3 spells CASSFLAGDRSYNEQFF. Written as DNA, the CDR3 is TGCGCCAGCAGCTTTCTAGCGGGAGACCGCTCCTACAATGAGCAGTTCTTC.

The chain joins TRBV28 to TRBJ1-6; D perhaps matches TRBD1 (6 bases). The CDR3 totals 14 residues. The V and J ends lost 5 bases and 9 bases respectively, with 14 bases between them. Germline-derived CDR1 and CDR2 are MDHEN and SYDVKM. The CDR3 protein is CASSTSSGASPLHF. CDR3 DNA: TGTGCCAGCAGTACCAGCTCAGGGGCTTCACCCCTCCACTTT.

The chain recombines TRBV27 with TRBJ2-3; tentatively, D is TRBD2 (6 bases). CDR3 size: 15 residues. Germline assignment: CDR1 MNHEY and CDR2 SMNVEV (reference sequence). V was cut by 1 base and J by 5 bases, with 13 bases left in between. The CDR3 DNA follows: TGTGCCAGCAGTTTATATCCTAGACTAGAAGATACGCAGTATTTT. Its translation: CASSLYPRLEDTQYF.

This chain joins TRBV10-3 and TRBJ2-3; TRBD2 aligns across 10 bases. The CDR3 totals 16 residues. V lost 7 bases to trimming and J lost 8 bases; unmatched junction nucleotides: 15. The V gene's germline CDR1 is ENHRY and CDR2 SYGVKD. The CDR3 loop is CAITPGLSGGRGTQYF. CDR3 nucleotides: TGTGCCATCACCCCAGGACTTAGCGGGGGGCGAGGTACGCAGTATTTT.

CDR3 in DNA: TGTGCCAGCAGTAGTACAGGGGGCGTTCCGCAGCCCCAGCATTTT. As protein: CASSSTGGVPQPQHF. The chain employs TRBV28 and TRBJ1-5, with 9 positions matching TRBD1. From germline, CDR1 is MDHEN and CDR2 SYDVKM. CDR3 length equals 15 residues. The junction had 9 bases not matched to a gene; V was cut back by 5 bases and J by 7 bases.

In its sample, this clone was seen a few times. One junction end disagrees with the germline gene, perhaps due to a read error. Here the CDR3 DNA reads TGCGCCTGCAGCCGCGGGAGGAACACTGAAGCTTTCTTT. Translation gives CACSRGRNTEAFF. This rearrangement joins TRBV5-1 to TRBJ1-1; D is ambiguous. Germline-derived CDR1 and CDR2 are SGHRS and YFSETQ. The CDR3 length is 13 residues. Together with reference TRBV5-1 and TRBJ1-1, the CDR3 gives the full variable domain: KAGVTQTPRYLIKTRGQQVTLSCSPISGHRSVSWYQQTPGQGLQFLFEYFSETQRNKGNFPGRFSGRQFSNSRSEMNVSTLELGDSALYLCACSRGRNTEAFFGQGTRLTVV.

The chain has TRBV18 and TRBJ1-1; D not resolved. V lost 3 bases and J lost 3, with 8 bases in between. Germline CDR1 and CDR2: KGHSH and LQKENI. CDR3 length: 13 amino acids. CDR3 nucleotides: TGTGCCAGCTCACCTATGAGGGACACTGAAGCTTTCTTT. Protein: CASSPMRDTEAFF.

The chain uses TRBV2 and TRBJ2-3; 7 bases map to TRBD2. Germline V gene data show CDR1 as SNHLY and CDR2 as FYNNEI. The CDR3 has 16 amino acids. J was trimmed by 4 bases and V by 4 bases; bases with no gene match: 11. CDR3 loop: CASSGPSGLRPDTQYF. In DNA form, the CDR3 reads TGTGCCAGCAGTGGCCCTAGCGGTCTTCGCCCAGATACGCAGTATTTT.

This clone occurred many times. CDR3 amino acids: CASMGQEIYEQYF. The CDR3, as DNA: TGCGCCAGCATGGGGCAGGAAATCTACGAGCAGTACTTC. The chain uses TRBV5-1 and TRBJ2-7; a possible D gene is TRBD1 (5 bases). CDR1 is SGHRS, CDR2 YFSETQ, per germline. The CDR3 runs to 13 residues. Trimming cost V 6 bases and J 3 bases, with 13 bases left between them.

CDR3 DNA sequence: TGTGCCAGCAGCTTAAGTGGCAGGGGGCTGGGAGAGCAGTACTTC. Translated, it gives CASSLSGRGLGEQYF. The V gene is TRBV7-7, the J gene TRBJ2-7; 8 nucleotides line up with TRBD1. The CDR3 extends over 15 amino acids. Per germline, CDR1 SSHAT and CDR2 FNYEAQ (reference sequence). Trimming at V came to 2 bases and at J to 7 bases, leaving 10 bases not matched to a gene.

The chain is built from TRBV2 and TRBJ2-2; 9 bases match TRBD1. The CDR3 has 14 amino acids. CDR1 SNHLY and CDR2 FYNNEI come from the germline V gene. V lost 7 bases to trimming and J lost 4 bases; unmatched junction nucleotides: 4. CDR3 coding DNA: TGTGCCAGCACGCCGGACAGGGGCACCGGGGAGCTGTTTTTT. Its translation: CASTPDRGTGELFF.

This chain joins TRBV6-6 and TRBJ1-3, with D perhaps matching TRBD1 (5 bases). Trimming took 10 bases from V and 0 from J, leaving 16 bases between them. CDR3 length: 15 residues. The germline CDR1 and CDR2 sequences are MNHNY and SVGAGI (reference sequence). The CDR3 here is CATGGGVNSGNTIYF. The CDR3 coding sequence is TGTGCCACTGGTGGGGGGGTGAACTCTGGAAACACCATATATTTT.

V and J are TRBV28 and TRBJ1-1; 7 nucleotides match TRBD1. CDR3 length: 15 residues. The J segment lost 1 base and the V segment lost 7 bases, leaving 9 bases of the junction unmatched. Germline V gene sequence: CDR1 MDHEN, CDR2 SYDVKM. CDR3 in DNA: TGTGCCAGCACCCCCTCCGGGACAGCGAACACTGAAGCTTTCTTT. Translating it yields CASTPSGTANTEAFF.

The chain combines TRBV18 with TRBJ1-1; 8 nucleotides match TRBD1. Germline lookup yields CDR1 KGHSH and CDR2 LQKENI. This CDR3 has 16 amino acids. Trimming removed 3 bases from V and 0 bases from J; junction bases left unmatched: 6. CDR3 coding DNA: TGTGCCAGCTCACCTGGACAGGGTGGGATGAACACTGAAGCTTTCTTT. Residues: CASSPGQGGMNTEAFF.

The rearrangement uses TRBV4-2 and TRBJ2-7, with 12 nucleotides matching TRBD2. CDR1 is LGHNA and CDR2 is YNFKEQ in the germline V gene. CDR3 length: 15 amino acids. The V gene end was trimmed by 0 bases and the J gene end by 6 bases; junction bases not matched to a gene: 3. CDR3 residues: CASSQDLAGGGEQYF. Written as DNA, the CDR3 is TGTGCCAGCAGCCAAGATCTAGCGGGAGGGGGCGAGCAGTACTTC.

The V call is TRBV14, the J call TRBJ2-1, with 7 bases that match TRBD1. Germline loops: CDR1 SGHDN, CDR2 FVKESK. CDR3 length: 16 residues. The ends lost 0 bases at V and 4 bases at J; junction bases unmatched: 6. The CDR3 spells CASSQESDRDYNEQFF. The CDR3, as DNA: TGTGCCAGCAGCCAAGAAAGTGACAGGGATTACAATGAGCAGTTCTTC. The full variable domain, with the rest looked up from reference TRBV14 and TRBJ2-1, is EAGVTQFPSHSVIEKGQTVTLRCDPISGHDNLYWYRRVMGKEIKFLLHFVKESKQDESGMPNNRFLAERTGGTYSTLKVQPAELEDSGVYFCASSQESDRDYNEQFFGPGTRLTVL.

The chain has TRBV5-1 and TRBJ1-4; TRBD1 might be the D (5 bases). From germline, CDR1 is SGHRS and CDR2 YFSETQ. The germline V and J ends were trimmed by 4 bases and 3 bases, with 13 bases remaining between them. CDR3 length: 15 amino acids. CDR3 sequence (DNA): TGCGCCAGCAGCCCTTCAGGGTTATCTAATGAAAAACTGTTTTTT. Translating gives CASSPSGLSNEKLFF.

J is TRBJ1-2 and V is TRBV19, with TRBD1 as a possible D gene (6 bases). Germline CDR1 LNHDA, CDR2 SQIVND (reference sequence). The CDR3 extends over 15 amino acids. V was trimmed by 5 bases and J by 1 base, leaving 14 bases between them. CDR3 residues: CASSPGTTLNYGYTF. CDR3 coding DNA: TGTGCCAGTAGTCCCGGGACAACCCTTAACTATGGCTACACCTTC.

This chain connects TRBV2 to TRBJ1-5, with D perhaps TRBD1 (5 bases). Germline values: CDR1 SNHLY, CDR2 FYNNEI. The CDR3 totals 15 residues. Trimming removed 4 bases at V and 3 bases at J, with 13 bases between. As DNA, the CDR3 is TGTGCCAGCAGTGTATACGGGGGTTTCAATCAGCCCCAGCATTTT. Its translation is CASSVYGGFNQPQHF.